Listed below are T cell receptor beta chains from one sample, sequenced in a study of T-cell reconstitution after alpha-beta-depleted transplantation in children. TCRdb re-analysed the PCR reads in MiXCR, keeping a single row per CDR3 protein. The sample lists 330,000 or so distinct CDR3 sequences, around a tenth occurring once. The specimen comprised PBMCs, sampled before TCRalphabeta/CD19-depleted stem cell transplant. Receptor source: a boy under three years old with acute myeloid leukemia, due to receive a stem cell transplant. Each CDR3 is given without its conserved first and last residue.

v_call: TRBV12-3/TRBV12-4; cdr3_aa: ASSFSGDTQY
v_call: TRBV4-3; cdr3_aa: ASSQDLRGTYEQY
v_call: TRBV29-1; cdr3_aa: SVEDEAYERGYT
v_call: TRBV4-2; cdr3_aa: ASSQDRGEGETQY
v_call: TRBV5-1; cdr3_aa: ASSSKQGYTGELF
v_call: TRBV11-2; cdr3_aa: ASSLEVGASPSYEQY
v_call: TRBV5-1; cdr3_aa: ASSLGFVGLNEQY
v_call: TRBV19; cdr3_aa: ASSMNGLNTEAF
v_call: TRBV5-1; cdr3_aa: ASSWTSGKAGELF
v_call: TRBV5-1; cdr3_aa: ASSFNVGLAGITGEQY
v_call: TRBV7-2; cdr3_aa: ASSQVAGEPDTQY
v_call: TRBV12-3/TRBV12-4; cdr3_aa: ASSLAGVIAKNIQY
v_call: TRBV12-3/TRBV12-4; cdr3_aa: ASSSPGVSFTDTQY
v_call: TRBV2; cdr3_aa: ASRRGLASETQY
v_call: TRBV4-2; cdr3_aa: ASSPQRGTDTQY
v_call: TRBV27; cdr3_aa: ASSSGWGTTEAF
v_call: TRBV10-3; cdr3_aa: AIMGSGQETQY
v_call: TRBV11-2; cdr3_aa: ASSSPEAGGPNPGQF
v_call: TRBV20-1; cdr3_aa: SADPRTDTQY
v_call: TRBV9; cdr3_aa: ASSVGREQF
v_call: TRBV20-1; cdr3_aa: SASRLGAKNIQY
v_call: TRBV5-6; cdr3_aa: ASSSGIDEQY
v_call: TRBV15; cdr3_aa: ATSREQSLANTGELF
v_call: TRBV9; cdr3_aa: ASSVGGGFATDTQY
v_call: TRBV11-2; cdr3_aa: ASSARFGQGSEQY
v_call: TRBV12-3/TRBV12-4; cdr3_aa: ASSPRTSGYKEQF
v_call: TRBV5-5; cdr3_aa: ASSSSAGPGEKLF
v_call: TRBV10-3; cdr3_aa: AISEIFGGSANTGELF
v_call: TRBV20-1; cdr3_aa: SAPTGAALGAF
v_call: TRBV7-2; cdr3_aa: ASSLTSGANTGELF
v_call: TRBV20-1; cdr3_aa: SAPWGSYNEQF
v_call: TRBV4-2; cdr3_aa: ASSHPRGNEQF
v_call: TRBV4-3; cdr3_aa: ASSRGVANTGELF
v_call: TRBV5-1; cdr3_aa: ASSLPSGSTDTQY
v_call: TRBV14; cdr3_aa: ASSLWTGREETQY
v_call: TRBV20-1; cdr3_aa: SAATGRRYEQY
v_call: TRBV28; cdr3_aa: ASSTGGATDTQY
v_call: TRBV7-2; cdr3_aa: ASSVGYQPQH
v_call: TRBV5-5; cdr3_aa: ASSLAPRTSGRSHEQF
v_call: TRBV29-1; cdr3_aa: SVGARGGRRTDTQY
v_call: TRBV5-1; cdr3_aa: ASSSGPYGLAGREQY
v_call: TRBV28; cdr3_aa: ASSVTGEASGNTIY
v_call: TRBV10-3; cdr3_aa: AIGQGRGETQY
v_call: TRBV27; cdr3_aa: ASSSSPAFSYEQY
v_call: TRBV29-1; cdr3_aa: SVETFASGKVDEQF
v_call: TRBV11-2; cdr3_aa: ASSYRWRETQY
v_call: TRBV4-2; cdr3_aa: ASSLDLNTEAF
v_call: TRBV7-2; cdr3_aa: ASSLARLAGKLEQY
v_call: TRBV5-4; cdr3_aa: SSSSGLAGYEQY